These 8 T cell receptor beta chains share one sample of origin, sequenced in a study of blood T cell repertoires in COVID-19. Here immunoSEQ multiplex PCR was the method, and the copy in TCRdb shows in-frame clones only, minus some. The table records fewer than 500,000 clones, 87% of them present only once. The material sequenced was PBMCs or T cells enriched from blood (not recorded which). Every receptor here comes from a woman aged 18-29 years with acute COVID-19.

This chain connects TRBV28 to TRBJ2-7, with 8 positions matching TRBD2. The CDR3 is 14 residues long. Germline loops: CDR1 MDHEN, CDR2 SYDVKM. After removal of 7 bases from V and 7 bases from J, the junction contained 12 bases not matched to a gene. The CDR3, as DNA: TGTGCCAGCACGAGCGGGAGACCCGCGTCGGAGCAGTACTTC. Its translation is CASTSGRPASEQYF.

The rearrangement joins TRBV6-5 to TRBJ1-2, with no clear D. Deletions cut 6 bases from V and 2 bases from J, with 10 bases between. Looked up from germline, CDR1 is MNHEY and CDR2 is SVGAGI. This CDR3 comprises 13 residues. This CDR3 reads CASSPEFNYGYTF. The CDR3 DNA sequence: TGTGCCAGCAGCCCCGAGTTCAACTATGGCTACACCTTC.

This clone was recorded once. This chain joins TRBV19 and TRBJ2-5; perhaps TRBD1 as D (6 bases). The V and J ends lost 5 bases and 0 bases respectively, with 10 bases between them. CDR1 is LNHDA, CDR2 SQIVND, per germline (reference sequence). There are 14 residues in the CDR3. CDR3 protein: CASSSTGYQETQYF. The CDR3 nucleotides are TGTGCCAGTAGTTCTACAGGGTACCAAGAGACCCAGTACTTC.

For this clone: At the DNA level, this CDR3 is encoded by other sequences in the same sample as well. V and J are TRBV28 and TRBJ2-7; TRBD1 aligns across 8 bases. After removal of 6 bases from V and 3 bases from J, the junction contained 4 bases not matched to a gene. Germline V CDR1 and CDR2: MDHEN, SYDVKM. The CDR3 covers 13 residues. CDR3 residues: CASSSGQGYEQYF. The CDR3 nucleotides are TGTGCCAGCAGCTCCGGACAGGGCTACGAGCAGTACTTC.

The rearrangement uses TRBV10-3 and TRBJ1-4; 10 bases match TRBD1. The CDR3 has 12 residues. The V gene's germline CDR1 is ENHRY and CDR2 SYGVKD. The junction had 1 base not matched to a gene; V was cut back by 10 bases and J by 5 bases. Here the CDR3 reads CATGQGNEKLFF. Written as DNA, the CDR3 is TGTGCCACGGGACAGGGGAATGAAAAACTGTTTTTT.

The rearrangement uses TRBV5-1 and TRBJ1-3, with 7 nucleotides matching TRBD1. Losses at the gene ends were 7 bases for V and 0 bases for J; bases not matched to a gene: 4. CDR3 length: 14 amino acids. Germline-derived CDR1 and CDR2 are SGHRS and YFSETQ. CDR3 in amino acids: CASRDSSSGNTIYF. In nucleotides, the CDR3 is TGCGCCAGCCGGGACAGCTCCTCTGGAAACACCATATATTTT.

The chain couples TRBV18 to TRBJ2-7; a possible D gene is TRBD1 (6 bases). CDR3 length: 12 amino acids. Germline-derived CDR1 and CDR2 are KGHSH and LQKENI. V lost 8 bases, J lost 1 base, and 9 bases lay in between. The CDR3: CASAGESYEQYF. CDR3 in DNA: TGTGCCAGCGCAGGGGAATCCTACGAGCAGTACTTC.

This sequence joins TRBV7-9 and TRBJ1-1, with D uncertain. V lost 7 bases to trimming and J lost 1 base, with 19 bases between them. The CDR3 is 16 residues long. In germline, CDR1 is SEHNR, CDR2 FQNEAQ (reference sequence). CDR3 sequence: CASTSHEGYSNTEAFF. In nucleotides, the CDR3 is TGTGCCAGCACCTCTCACGAGGGTTACTCGAACACTGAAGCTTTCTTT.